The following is a T cell receptor beta chain sequence with its context. The entry originates in a study of blood T cell repertoires in COVID-19. For the study at large: The samples span acute and convalescent COVID-19 from the United States, Italy and Spain. PBMCs, B-cell-depleted T cells, or T cells provided the cDNA or gDNA that made up the material.

The V end lost 0 bases, the J end lost 7 bases, and 7 bases lay between the germline ends. The CDR3 runs to 14 residues. Looked up from germline, CDR1 is MNHNS and CDR2 is SASEGT. Sequenced by immunoSEQ multiplex PCR; TCRdb stores in-frame clones only, minus some. The table includes over 50,000 clones, over 75% detected once. This chain links TRBV6-1 with TRBJ1-6; the D is unclear. This TCR was sampled from a human donor in a cohort sampled during active COVID-19. The sample was peripheral blood. CDR3 protein: CASSEALGNSPLHF. The CDR3 DNA follows: TGTGCCAGCAGTGAAGCGCTCGGGAATTCACCCCTCCACTTT.